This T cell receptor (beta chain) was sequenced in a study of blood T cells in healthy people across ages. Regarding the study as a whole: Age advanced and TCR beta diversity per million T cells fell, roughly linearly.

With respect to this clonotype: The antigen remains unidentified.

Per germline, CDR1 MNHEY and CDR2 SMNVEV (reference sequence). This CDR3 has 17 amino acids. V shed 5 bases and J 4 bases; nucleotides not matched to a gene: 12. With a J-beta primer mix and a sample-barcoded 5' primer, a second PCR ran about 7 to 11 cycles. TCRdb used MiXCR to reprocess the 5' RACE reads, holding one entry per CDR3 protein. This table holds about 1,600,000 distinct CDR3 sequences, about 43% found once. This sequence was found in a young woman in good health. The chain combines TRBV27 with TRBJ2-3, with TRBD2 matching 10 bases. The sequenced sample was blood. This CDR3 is CASSNPYSGGNADTQYF. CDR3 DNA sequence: TGTGCCAGCAGTAACCCCTATAGCGGGGGGAACGCAGATACGCAGTATTTT.